Listed below are T cell receptor beta chains from one sample, sequenced in a study of blood T cell repertoires in COVID-19. The data were produced by immunoSEQ multiplex PCR, yet TCRdb's version contains in-frame clones alone and is incomplete. Of approximately 210,000 clones in the sample, approximately 90% were seen once. The material sequenced was peripheral blood. These receptors all come from a man aged 25-45 years with acute or convalescent COVID-19. Both conserved end residues are part of each CDR3. D genes are given only for firm matches. The size of a clone is reported for some rows only, either as once, few or many, or as a class for expanded clones.

d_gene	abundance	v_gene	j_gene	CDR3nt	CDR3aa
.	.	TRBV10-1	TRBJ1-2	TGCGCCAGCAGTGAGTCAGCACCGAGCTATGGCTACACCTTC	CASSESAPSYGYTF
TRBD1	.	TRBV6-5	TRBJ1-1	TGTGCCAGCAGTTACGGGGACAGGGTGGTTACTGAAGCTTTCTTT	CASSYGDRVVTEAFF
.	.	TRBV18	TRBJ1-5	TGTGCCAGCTCACCTTTAGGGTCGGGGAATCAGCCCCAGCATTTT	CASSPLGSGNQPQHF
TRBD1	.	TRBV6-5	TRBJ2-7	TGTGCCAGCAGTTACGGGGCTGACAGGGTCTACGAGCAGTACTTC	CASSYGADRVYEQYF
TRBD1	.	TRBV29-1	TRBJ2-7	TGCAGCGTCGTACAGGGGATCTACGAGCAGTACTTC	CSVVQGIYEQYF
.	.	TRBV2	TRBJ2-7	TGTGCCAGCAGCGAATGGCTGAACTCCTACGAGCAGTACTTC	CASSEWLNSYEQYF
.	.	TRBV28	TRBJ1-5	TGTGCCAGCAGTTTACACCGAGACTTGCATAGCAATCAGCCCCAGCATTTT	CASSLHRDLHSNQPQHF
TRBD1	.	TRBV5-1	TRBJ2-1	TGCGCCAGCAGCCCTGACAGGGGGAATAGGGTGGATGAGCAGTTCTTC	CASSPDRGNRVDEQFF
TRBD2	.	TRBV10-2	TRBJ2-1	TGCGCCAGCAGTGTACTAGCGGGTATTAGTGAGCAGTTCTTC	CASSVLAGISEQFF
TRBD1	.	TRBV18	TRBJ2-7	TGTGCCAGCTCACCACCGTCCGGGACAGGTTACGAGCAGTACTTC	CASSPPSGTGYEQYF
.	.	TRBV11-1	TRBJ2-1	TGTGCCAGCAGCCCCCTAGGGACTCTCGATAATGAGCAGTTCTTC	CASSPLGTLDNEQFF
TRBD2	.	TRBV3-1/TRBV3-2	TRBJ2-7	TGTGCCAGCAGCATCAACCCGCTAGCGGGACCTTACGAGCAGTACTTC	CASSINPLAGPYEQYF
.	.	TRBV6-5	TRBJ1-2	TGTGCCAGCTTTTATCGCACTATAACTAACTATGGCTACACCTTC	CASFYRTITNYGYTF
TRBD2	.	TRBV13	TRBJ2-1	TGTGCCAGCAGCCCCTACGTTAGCGGGAGGGCCGTTGAGCAGTTCTTC	CASSPYVSGRAVEQFF
TRBD2	.	TRBV6-5	TRBJ2-3	TGTGCCAGCAGTTCCCGGGGGGGCCAGACAGATACGCAGTATTTT	CASSSRGGQTDTQYF
.	.	TRBV5-1	TRBJ1-5	TGCGCCAGCAGCTCTCCGGGACATCTCAATCAGCCCCAGCATTTT	CASSSPGHLNQPQHF
.	.	TRBV10-1	TRBJ2-1	TGCGCCAGCATCGAGATCGTAAGCTCCTACAATGAGCAGTTCTTC	CASIEIVSSYNEQFF
TRBD1	few	TRBV19	TRBJ2-6	TGTGCCAGTAGTGGGGACAGGGCCTCTGGGGCCAACGTCCTGACTTTC	CASSGDRASGANVLTF
TRBD1	few	TRBV2	TRBJ2-1	TGTGCCAGCAGCTTACACGGACAGGGATCCAATGAGCAGTTCTTC	CASSLHGQGSNEQFF
.	.	TRBV10-3	TRBJ1-1	TGTGCCATCAGCCGAACAGGGTCCGGAACTGAAGCTTTCTTT	CAISRTGSGTEAFF
TRBD1	.	TRBV19	TRBJ1-5	TGTGCCAGTAGTACGGCGCCCCAACAGGGGCCCGCCAATCAGCCCCAGCATTTT	CASSTAPQQGPANQPQHF
.	.	TRBV10-3	TRBJ1-1	TGTGCCATCAGTCCGCCTAGGGGGACTGAAGCTTTCTTT	CAISPPRGTEAFF
.	.	TRBV2	TRBJ2-7	TGTGCCAGCAGCGCACAGGGTTGGGGCTACGAGCAGTACTTC	CASSAQGWGYEQYF
.	.	TRBV9	TRBJ1-2	TGTGCCAGCAGCGTGGAGGGCCCCTATGGCTACACCTTC	CASSVEGPYGYTF
.	.	TRBV13	TRBJ2-4	TGTGCCAGCAGGGCCGCGGGACTAGCCAAAAACATTCAGTACTTC	CASRAAGLAKNIQYF
TRBD1	.	TRBV3-1/TRBV3-2	TRBJ1-2	TGTGCCAGCAGCTACAGGGGGGACTATGGCTACACCTTC	CASSYRGDYGYTF
.	.	TRBV6-5	TRBJ2-5	TGTGCCAGCCTCCTCGAGACCCAGTACTTC	CASLLETQYF
.	.	TRBV12-5	TRBJ2-1	TGTGCTAGTGGTTTGGGGAGCGGACCGGCGCAGTTCTTC	CASGLGSGPAQFF
TRBD1	.	TRBV6-5	TRBJ2-7	TGTGCCAGCAGCTTGGGACAGGGGATCGCCTACGAGCAGTACTTC	CASSLGQGIAYEQYF
TRBD1	once	TRBV9	TRBJ2-3	TGTGCCAGCAGCGGACAGGGTAGTACAGATACGCAGTATTTT	CASSGQGSTDTQYF
TRBD1	.	TRBV6-4	TRBJ2-6	TGTGCCAGCAGCCGGGACAGCTCTGGGGCCAACGTCCTGACTTTC	CASSRDSSGANVLTF
TRBD1	once	TRBV3-1/TRBV3-2	TRBJ1-4	TGTGCCAGCAGCCAATTCGGTGGGACAGGGCGGGTAAAACTGTTTTTT	CASSQFGGTGRVKLFF
TRBD1	.	TRBV6-4	TRBJ1-6	TGTGCCAGCAGTGAGGGACAGGGAGGATCACCCCTCCACTTT	CASSEGQGGSPLHF
.	.	TRBV5-1	TRBJ2-1	TGCGCCAGCAGGGGGAGCTCCTACAATGAGCAGTTCTTC	CASRGSSYNEQFF
TRBD2	once	TRBV4-1	TRBJ2-1	TGCGCCAGCAGCCAACCTTTTAGGGCGGGAGGGCCTTACAATGAGCAGTTCTTC	CASSQPFRAGGPYNEQFF
TRBD2	few	TRBV9	TRBJ2-1	TGTGCCAGCAGTGCCCTTTTAGGTACTAGCGGGGGTGAGCAGTTCTTC	CASSALLGTSGGEQFF
TRBD1	.	TRBV19	TRBJ1-5	TGTGCCAGTAGTATAGGAAACAGGGGGCGAAATCAGCCCCAGCATTTT	CASSIGNRGRNQPQHF
TRBD1	.	TRBV30	TRBJ2-7	TGTGCCTGGAGTCCCGGGACAGCATACGAGCAGTACTTC	CAWSPGTAYEQYF
TRBD2	.	TRBV7-9	TRBJ2-1	TGTGCCAGCACCACCCGACTAGCGGGACAACACAATGAGCAGTTCTTC	CASTTRLAGQHNEQFF
.	.	TRBV19	TRBJ1-5	TGTGCCAGTAGTCCCAGGGGTAATCAGCCCCAGCATTTT	CASSPRGNQPQHF
.	.	TRBV19	TRBJ2-3	TGTGCCAGTACCCTGGTAGGCGAGGACACAGATACGCAGTATTTT	CASTLVGEDTDTQYF
.	.	TRBV7-3	TRBJ2-7	TGTGCCAGCAGCCTCGGACTAAACTACGAGCAGTACTTC	CASSLGLNYEQYF
TRBD1	.	TRBV11-2	TRBJ1-2	TGTGCCAGCAGCCAGGCGGGACAGGGAAAAGTTAATGGCTACACCTTC	CASSQAGQGKVNGYTF